A single sample gave rise to the 2 T cell receptor beta chains below, sequenced in a study of cytomegalovirus exposure and HLA in healthy donors. Use of 60 Vbeta and 13 Jbeta primers characterized the PCR. The repertoire was sequenced with immunoSEQ multiplex PCR; TCRdb's copy has only in-frame clones and lacks some. Of 100,000 or so clones detected, around 86% appear once; the ten largest clones hold 6.9%. Sequencing used PBMCs. These receptors were collected from a man aged 25 to 45 in good health and CMV-seropositive.

The chain has TRBV4-1 and TRBJ2-3, with 13 positions matching TRBD2. Germline V gene sequence: CDR1 MGHRA, CDR2 YSYEKL. With 5 bases clipped from V and 4 bases from J, the junction kept 6 bases outside the gene matches. The CDR3 sequence is 16 residues long. CDR3 residues: CASSFQLAGGADTQYF. DNA of the CDR3: TGCGCCAGCAGCTTTCAACTAGCGGGGGGGGCAGATACGCAGTATTTT.

This clone has more than one count but fewer than ten. The chain joins TRBV7-2 to TRBJ1-5, with 7 bases that match TRBD1. With 3 bases clipped from V and 6 bases from J, the junction kept 5 bases outside the gene matches. Germline-derived CDR1 and CDR2 are SGHTA and FQGNSA. The CDR3 spans 14 residues. The CDR3 bases are TGTGCCAGCAGCTTCAACAGGGGTGGTCAGCCCCAGCATTTT. It specifies CASSFNRGGQPQHF.